The clone carrying this T cell receptor (beta chain) was seen only a few times. What it binds is not known. The germline V gene has CDR1 SGHVS and CDR2 FNYEAQ. Trimming took 4 bases from V and 0 from J; bases not matched to a gene: 2. The CDR3 length is 15 residues. 60 Vbeta and 13 Jbeta primers were used in PCR. The data were produced by immunoSEQ multiplex PCR, yet TCRdb's version contains in-frame clones alone and is incomplete. Of over 200,000 clones listed, around 89% were seen once; the top ten hold over 0.95%. This sample was taken from a study of cytomegalovirus exposure and HLA in healthy donors. Overall study findings and caveats: Some highly shared sequence variants likely arose as a pipeline artifact.

The V call is TRBV7-6, the J call TRBJ2-1; 8 positions agree with TRBD2. This TCR was sampled from a woman between 18 and 29 years old in good health and CMV-seronegative. Material: PBMCs. CDR3: CASSYSGDSYNEQFF. CDR3 sequence (DNA): TGTGCCAGCAGCTATAGCGGGGACTCCTACAATGAGCAGTTCTTC.